These 20 T cell receptor beta chains were sequenced from one sample in a study of T-cell reconstitution after alpha-beta-depleted transplantation in children. Preparation of the TCRbeta library involved a method that used unique molecular identifiers. TCRdb re-called the PCR reads through MiXCR, storing one row per CDR3 protein. The sample lists 200,000 to 250,000 distinct CDR3 sequences; roughly a tenth were seen once. Specimen: PBMCs, collected before TCRalphabeta/CD19-depleted stem cell transplant. The receptor source for this set is a child under two years old with acute myeloid leukemia, due to receive a stem cell transplant.

This clonotype came up many times. The chain carries TRBV7-9 and TRBJ2-4; a weak D match, TRBD1 (7 bases). Trimming removed 2 bases at V and 3 bases at J, with 11 bases between. CDR1 and CDR2 from the germline V gene are SEHNR and FQNEAQ (reference sequence). The CDR3 is made up of 15 amino acids. The CDR3 sequence: CASSLLQGGKNIQYF. CDR3 bases: TGTGCCAGCAGCTTACTGCAGGGGGGCAAAAACATTCAGTACTTC.

The genes are TRBV7-6 and TRBJ2-7; 8 bases align to TRBD2. Germline CDR1 SGHVS, CDR2 FNYEAQ. The CDR3 has 18 amino acids. Losses at the gene ends were 1 base for V and 2 bases for J; bases not matched to a gene: 13. In nucleotides, the CDR3 is TGTGCCAGCAGCTTAGGGTCGCCGGGACTAGGTGCCACCTACGAGCAGTACTTC. Encoded protein: CASSLGSPGLGATYEQYF. Drawing the rest from reference TRBV7-6 and TRBJ2-7, the complete variable domain is GAGVSQSPRYKVTKRGQDVALRCDPISGHVSLYWYRQALGQGPEFLTYFNYEAQQDKSGLPNDRFSAERPEGSISTLTIQRTEQRDSAMYRCASSLGSPGLGATYEQYFGPGTRLTVT.

This clonotype came up many times. The chain joins TRBV20-1 to TRBJ2-7, with 8 bases that match TRBD2. The CDR3 has 14 amino acids. The germline gives CDR1 DFQATT, CDR2 SNEGSKA (reference sequence). V dropped 4 bases and J dropped 5; count of bases not matched to a gene: 10. This chain's CDR3 is CSATGGAGVDEQYF. CDR3 sequence (DNA): TGCAGTGCTACAGGAGGAGCGGGAGTAGACGAGCAGTACTTC.

This clonotype was detected ten times or more. The V gene is TRBV9, the J gene TRBJ1-4, with 7 nucleotides matching TRBD1. J gave up 5 bases and V 3 bases, and 7 bases lay outside the gene matches. CDR1 and CDR2 (germline): SGDLS, YYNGEE. This CDR3 region has 15 residues. The CDR3 coding sequence is TGTGCCAGCAGCGCTACAGGGGTTCTAAATGAAAAACTGTTTTTT. This codes for CASSATGVLNEKLFF. The complete variable domain, with remaining parts taken from reference TRBV9 and TRBJ1-4, reads DSGVTQTPKHLITATGQRVTLRCSPRSGDLSVYWYQQSLDQGLQFLIQYYNGEERAKGNILERFSAQQFPDLHSELNLSSLELGDSALYFCASSATGVLNEKLFFGSGTQLSVL.

This clonotype was picked up many times. The rearrangement links TRBV12-3 or TRBV12-4 to TRBJ2-1; 10 bases map to TRBD2. The ends lost 5 bases at V and 2 bases at J; junction bases unmatched: 0. This CDR3 is 14 amino acids long. The CDR3 nucleotides are TGTGCCAGCAGTAGCGGGAGGGCCTACAATGAGCAGTTCTTC. It specifies CASSSGRAYNEQFF.

In its sample, this clonotype was seen many times. The chain employs TRBV28 and TRBJ1-5, with 7 bases that match TRBD1. This CDR3 has 13 amino acids. Germline values: CDR1 MDHEN, CDR2 SYDVKM. V lost 10 bases to trimming and J lost 4 bases; unmatched junction nucleotides: 7. The CDR3 coding sequence is TGTGCCACCCAGACAGGGCGGAATCAGCCCCAGCATTTT. It translates to CATQTGRNQPQHF.

Ten or more counts support this clonotype. This chain joins TRBV7-2 and TRBJ2-7; D perhaps matches TRBD1 (5 bases). The V end was cut by 5 bases, the J end by 5 bases, with 13 bases between. CDR1 SGHTA and CDR2 FQGNSA come from the germline V gene. The CDR3 has 13 residues. The CDR3 sequence: CASSPFWGHEQYF. CDR3 nucleotide sequence: TGTGCCAGCAGCCCTTTTTGGGGCCACGAGCAGTACTTC.

This clonotype was recorded at least ten times. The rearrangement links TRBV28 to TRBJ2-7, with 7 bases aligning to TRBD1. V lost 6 bases and J lost 5; bases outside the gene matches: 13. The germline V gene has CDR1 MDHEN and CDR2 SYDVKM. This CDR3 spans 15 amino acids. The DNA for the CDR3 is TGTGCCAGCAGAGTTGGCGGAAACAGGGGCCACGAGCAGTACTTC. Its protein product is CASRVGGNRGHEQYF.

This clonotype was recorded at least ten times. The genes are TRBV7-4 and TRBJ1-3; D is possibly TRBD1 (6 bases). V was clipped by 3 bases and J by 0 bases, with 21 bases between them. Per the germline V gene, CDR1 is SGHVT and CDR2 is SQSDAQ. The CDR3 spans 19 residues. The CDR3 sequence: CASSLKPWDTFLSGNTIYF. The CDR3 region has the DNA TGTGCCAGCAGCTTGAAACCCTGGGACACCTTTCTCTCTGGAAACACCATATATTTT.

This clonotype was seen ten or more times. This CDR3 is CSVRTGLAGFYNEQFF. DNA of the CDR3: TGCAGCGTTCGGACAGGACTAGCGGGATTTTACAATGAGCAGTTCTTC. The chain joins TRBV29-1 to TRBJ2-1, with 12 bases matching TRBD2. CDR3 size: 16 residues. Per germline, CDR1 SQVTM and CDR2 ANQGSEA. The V gene end was trimmed by 5 bases and the J gene end by 4 bases; junction bases not matched to a gene: 9.

Comments on this clonotype: A much more abundant neighbour one base away suggests this may be a read error. The rearrangement joins TRBV20-1 to TRBJ2-3; a weak D match, TRBD2 (5 bases). Per the germline V gene, CDR1 is DFQATT and CDR2 is SNEGSKA (reference sequence). There are 14 residues in the CDR3. Here the CDR3 reads CSARHPRATDMQYF. CDR3 DNA: TGCAGTGCTCGCCACCCGAGGGCTACAGATATGCAGTATTTT.

This clonotype showed up just a few times. The chain couples TRBV5-1 to TRBJ1-1; D is ambiguous. The germline V gene encodes CDR1 SGHRS and CDR2 YFSETQ. V dropped 1 base and J dropped 10 bases, with 8 bases sitting between them. This CDR3 has 11 residues. For the CDR3, the DNA is TGCGCCAGCAGCTTGAAAGGGAGAGCTTTCTTT. It translates to CASSLKGRAFF.

In this sample, this clonotype turned up many times. V gene TRBV5-1 combines with J gene TRBJ2-3; 7 bases are a match to TRBD1. Unmatched junction bases numbered 12, after V lost 8 bases and J lost 0 bases. CDR1 and CDR2 (germline): SGHRS, YFSETQ. The CDR3 runs to 16 residues. This CDR3 is CASRGQPLYSTDTQYF. The CDR3 coding sequence is TGCGCCAGTAGGGGACAGCCTCTTTATAGCACAGATACGCAGTATTTT. The variable domain in full, completed from reference TRBV5-1 and TRBJ2-3, reads KAGVTQTPRYLIKTRGQQVTLSCSPISGHRSVSWYQQTPGQGLQFLFEYFSETQRNKGNFPGRFSGRQFSNSRSEMNVSTLELGDSALYLCASRGQPLYSTDTQYFGPGTRLTVL.

This clonotype was counted many times. V and J are TRBV7-3 and TRBJ2-1; D is unresolved. The germline CDR1 and CDR2 sequences are SGHTA and FQGTGA. V was clipped by 4 bases and J by 10 bases, with 8 bases between them. This CDR3 region has 11 residues. CDR3 nucleotides: TGTGCCAGCAGCTACTCCGGCGAGCAGTTCTTC. It yields the protein CASSYSGEQFF.

The sample holds many counts of this clonotype. This chain's CDR3 is CASSRRDRSYEQYF. The CDR3 DNA follows: TGTGCCAGCAGCCGCCGGGACAGATCCTACGAGCAGTACTTC. This chain connects TRBV7-9 to TRBJ2-7, with TRBD1 matching over 7 bases. V dropped 5 bases and J dropped 1; count of bases not matched to a gene: 5. Germline V gene sequence: CDR1 SEHNR, CDR2 FQNEAQ (reference sequence). The CDR3 has 14 amino acids.

In nucleotides, the CDR3 is TGTGCCAGCAAGGTTGGGACTAGCGGGTACGAGCAGTACTTC. Protein product: CASKVGTSGYEQYF. The V gene is TRBV28, the J gene TRBJ2-7, with 12 bases that match TRBD2. The V gene's germline CDR1 is MDHEN and CDR2 SYDVKM. This CDR3 is built from 14 residues. V gave up 7 bases and J gave up 4 bases; unmatched junction bases: 5.

This clonotype was seen ten or more times. This CDR3 reads CASRGGGVAAGEQFF. CDR3 bases: TGTGCCAGCAGGGGGGGTGGCGTAGCTGCCGGTGAGCAGTTCTTC. The gene calls are TRBV28 and TRBJ2-1, with D perhaps matching TRBD2 (6 bases). Germline CDR1 is MDHEN and CDR2 is SYDVKM. Trimming removed 6 bases from V and 9 bases from J, with 21 bases in between. The length of the CDR3 is 15 residues.

This clonotype appeared many times. The chain combines TRBV5-1 with TRBJ2-1; D may be TRBD1 (5 bases). The germline V and J ends were trimmed by 3 bases and 7 bases, with 8 bases remaining between them. The CDR3 is 12 residues long. CDR1 and CDR2 from the germline V gene are SGHRS and YFSETQ. The CDR3 DNA follows: TGCGCCAGCAGCTCGGACATTAATGAGCAGTTCTTC. It codes for CASSSDINEQFF. The full variable domain, its missing parts supplied by reference TRBV5-1 and TRBJ2-1, is KAGVTQTPRYLIKTRGQQVTLSCSPISGHRSVSWYQQTPGQGLQFLFEYFSETQRNKGNFPGRFSGRQFSNSRSEMNVSTLELGDSALYLCASSSDINEQFFGPGTRLTVL.

A word on this clonotype: Possible read error: a much larger clone is one base away. The chain has TRBV5-1 and TRBJ1-3; D is possibly TRBD1 (6 bases). The CDR3 has 14 residues. Germline V gene sequence: CDR1 SGHRS, CDR2 YFSETQ. Trimming left V 0 bases short and J 6 bases short, with 10 bases between. The CDR3 sequence: CASSLAQGINTIYF. Written as DNA, the CDR3 is TGCGCCAGCAGCTTGGCCCAGGGGATAAACACCATATATTTT. Full variable domain (rest looked up from reference TRBV5-1 and TRBJ1-3): KAGVTQTPRYLIKTRGQQVTLSCSPISGHRSVSWYQQTPGQGLQFLFEYFSETQRNKGNFPGRFSGRQFSNSRSEMNVSTLELGDSALYLCASSLAQGINTIYFGEGSWLTVV.

This clonotype was seen ten or more times. The CDR3 region is CASSFPIRQGGTGELFF. CDR3 DNA: TGTGCCAGCAGTTTCCCAATAAGACAGGGGGGTACCGGGGAGCTGTTTTTT. V usage is TRBV27 and J usage is TRBJ2-2; 9 nucleotides align to TRBD1. Looked up from germline, CDR1 is MNHEY and CDR2 is SMNVEV (reference sequence). The CDR3 has 17 residues. V was pared by 3 bases and J by 5 bases, with 10 bases of the junction left unmatched.